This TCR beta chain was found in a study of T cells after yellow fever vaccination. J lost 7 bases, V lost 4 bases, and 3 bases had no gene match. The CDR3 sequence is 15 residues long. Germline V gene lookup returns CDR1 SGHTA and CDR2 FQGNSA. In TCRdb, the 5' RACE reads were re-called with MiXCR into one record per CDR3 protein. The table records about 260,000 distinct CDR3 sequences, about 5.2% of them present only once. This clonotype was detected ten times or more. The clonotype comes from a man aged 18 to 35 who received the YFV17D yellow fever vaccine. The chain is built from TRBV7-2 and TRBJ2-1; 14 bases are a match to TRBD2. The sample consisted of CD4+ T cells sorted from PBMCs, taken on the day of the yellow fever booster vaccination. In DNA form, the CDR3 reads TGTGCCAGCAGCTCTCGGACTAGCGGGGGGAATGAGCAGTTCTTC. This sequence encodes CASSSRTSGGNEQFF.